The subject of this entry is one T cell receptor beta chain. The ends lost 6 bases at V and 4 bases at J; junction bases unmatched: 3. The CDR3 runs 13 residues. Germline loops: CDR1 MDHEN, CDR2 SYDVKM. Authors' data handling: Amplification of reference gene primers provided the estimated nucleated cell counts. Profiled with immunoSEQ multiplex PCR; TCRdb holds only in-frame clones, not every one. V and J calls and clone size are as listed in that table; D and trimming were resolved from the DNA. The data contain about 480,000 clones, roughly 87% of them singletons. This specimen belongs to a study of blood T cell repertoires in COVID-19.

The rearrangement joins TRBV28 to TRBJ1-5; 7 bases align to TRBD1. The clonotype originates from a woman under 30 with acute COVID-19. The source material was PBMCs or T cells enriched from blood (not recorded which). For the CDR3, the DNA is TGTGCCAGCAGGGTACAGGGGAATCAGCCCCAGCATTTT. This codes for CASRVQGNQPQHF.